These 10 T cell receptor beta chains originate from one sample sequenced in a study of graft-versus-host responses after intestinal transplantation. Plated together were around 200,000 CFSE-labeled responder cells and around 200,000 irradiated, violet-dye-labeled stimulator cells. Profiling relied on immunoSEQ multiplex PCR, and the TCRdb table lists in-frame clones only, not all of them. The sample includes some 1,600 clones, about 62% of them seen just once. The sample consisted of alloreactive CD8+ T cells from a mixed lymphocyte reaction culture, taken before transplantation. Documented subset: CFSE-low proliferating T cells sorted from roughly six-day pre-transplant mixed lymphocyte reaction (GvH or HvG direction). These receptors came from a human patient who was an organ donor for intestinal transplantation.

The chain combines TRBV7-2 with TRBJ2-7, with D possibly being TRBD1 (8 bases). The CDR3 spans 15 residues. Germline V gene lookup returns CDR1 SGHTA and CDR2 FQGNSA. Trimming took off 1 base at V and 4 bases at J, with 14 bases between the two ends. This chain's CDR3 is CASSLEGQGGYEQYF. The CDR3 nucleotides are TGTGCCAGCAGCTTAGAAGGACAGGGAGGGTACGAGCAGTACTTC.

This clone was picked up a small number of times. The chain combines TRBV28 with TRBJ1-1; the D is unclear. Germline V gene data show CDR1 as MDHEN and CDR2 as SYDVKM. Trimming left V 6 bases short and J 2 bases short, with 7 bases between. This CDR3 is 12 amino acids long. The CDR3 coding sequence is TGTGCCAGCAGACTAGCAAACACTGAAGCTTTCTTT. Protein sequence: CASRLANTEAFF. The entire variable domain, with the rest obtained from reference TRBV28 and TRBJ1-1, is as follows: DVKVTQSSRYLVKRTGEKVFLECVQDMDHENMFWYRQDPGLGLRLIYFSYDVKMKEKGDIPEGYSVSREKKERFSLILESASTNQTSMYLCASRLANTEAFFGQGTRLTVV.

This rearrangement joins TRBV29-1 to TRBJ2-3; 8 bases agree with TRBD1. Germline-derived CDR1 and CDR2 are SQVTM and ANQGSEA. Unmatched junction bases numbered 15, after V lost 7 bases and J lost 0 bases. CDR3 size: 17 residues. The CDR3 bases are TGCAGCGCCCTATTACCCTCAGGGGGCAAAAGCACAGATACGCAGTATTTT. Residues: CSALLPSGGKSTDTQYF.

The V gene is TRBV19, the J gene TRBJ2-1, with D uncertain. The length of the CDR3 is 15 residues. V was cut by 4 bases and J by 5 bases, with 15 bases left in between. CDR1 LNHDA and CDR2 SQIVND come from the germline V gene (reference sequence). In DNA form, the CDR3 reads TGTGCCAGTAGTAGCCCCCGCCAGGCCCACAATGAGCAGTTCTTC. It codes for CASSSPRQAHNEQFF.

The sample holds a few counts of this clone. This sequence joins TRBV19 and TRBJ2-1; 9 bases are shared with TRBD2. The CDR3 contains 15 residues. The germline V gene encodes CDR1 LNHDA and CDR2 SQIVND (reference sequence). J was trimmed by 6 bases and V by 2 bases; bases with no gene match: 5. The CDR3 spells CASSIIAGDVNEQFF. CDR3 DNA: TGTGCCAGTAGTATAATAGCGGGGGACGTCAATGAGCAGTTCTTC.

The chain is built from TRBV13 and TRBJ2-4, with 11 bases lining up with TRBD1. Trimming at V came to 4 bases and at J to 13 bases, leaving 12 bases not matched to a gene. Germline values: CDR1 PRHDT, CDR2 FYEKMQ (reference sequence). CDR3 length: 15 residues. The CDR3 DNA follows: TGTGCCAGCAGCTCAAGACGGACAGGGGGCGTAAAGCAGTACTTC. It encodes CASSSRRTGGVKQYF. Full variable domain (remainder filled in from reference TRBV13 and TRBJ2-4): AAGVIQSPRHLIKEKRETATLKCYPIPRHDTVYWYQQGPGQDPQFLISFYEKMQSDKGSIPDRFSAQQFSDYHSELNMSSLELGDSALYFCASSSRRTGGVKQYFGAGTRLSVL.

The CDR3 is CASTTSGSHQETQYF. CDR3 DNA sequence: TGTGCCAGCACCACTAGCGGAAGCCACCAAGAGACCCAGTACTTC. The chain couples TRBV9 to TRBJ2-5, with 8 bases matching TRBD2. The CDR3 loop spans 15 amino acids. With 6 bases clipped from V and 0 bases from J, the junction kept 7 bases outside the gene matches. Germline values: CDR1 SGDLS, CDR2 YYNGEE.

This sequence joins TRBV11-2 and TRBJ2-2; 8 bases fit TRBD2. Germline V lookup: CDR1 SGHAT, CDR2 FQNNGV. The CDR3 has 17 amino acids. V shed 5 bases and J 4 bases; nucleotides not matched to a gene: 12. CDR3 in DNA: TGTGCCAGCAGCCCCTCTTACGTGCGGGGGGCCACCGGGGAGCTGTTTTTT. As protein: CASSPSYVRGATGELFF. Variable domain in full (rest from reference TRBV11-2 and TRBJ2-2): EAGVAQSPRYKIIEKRQSVAFWCNPISGHATLYWYQQILGQGPKLLIQFQNNGVVDDSQLPKDRFSAERLKGVDSTLKIQPAKLEDSAVYLCASSPSYVRGATGELFFGEGSRLTVL.

The gene calls are TRBV27 and TRBJ1-2, with TRBD1 as a possible D gene (5 bases). Looked up from germline, CDR1 is MNHEY and CDR2 is SMNVEV (reference sequence). The CDR3 has 15 residues. Trimming left V 5 bases short and J 2 bases short, with 15 bases between. CDR3 nucleotide sequence: TGTGCCAGCAGTCCCTTGAGGGACGGCAACTATGGCTACACCTTC. Translation: CASSPLRDGNYGYTF.

The rearrangement links TRBV4-1 to TRBJ2-2, with D hard to call. This CDR3 is built from 14 residues. The V gene lost 4 bases and the J gene lost 4 bases, with 10 bases spanning the gap. The germline V gene has CDR1 MGHRA and CDR2 YSYEKL. CDR3 protein: CASSLARSTGELFF. The CDR3 region has the DNA TGCGCCAGCAGCCTCGCGCGCTCCACCGGGGAGCTGTTTTTT.